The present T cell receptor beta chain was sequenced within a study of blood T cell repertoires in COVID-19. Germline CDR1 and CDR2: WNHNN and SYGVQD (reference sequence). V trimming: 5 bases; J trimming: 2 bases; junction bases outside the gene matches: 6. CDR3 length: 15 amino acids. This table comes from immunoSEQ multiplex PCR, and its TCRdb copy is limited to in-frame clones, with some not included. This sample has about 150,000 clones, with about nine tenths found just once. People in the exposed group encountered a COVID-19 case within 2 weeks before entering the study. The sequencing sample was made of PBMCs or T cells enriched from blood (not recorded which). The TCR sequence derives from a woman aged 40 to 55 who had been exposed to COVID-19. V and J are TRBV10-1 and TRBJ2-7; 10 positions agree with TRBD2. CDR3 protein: CASSPTSGIPYEQYF. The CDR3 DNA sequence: TGCGCCAGCAGTCCAACTAGCGGGATCCCCTACGAGCAGTACTTC.